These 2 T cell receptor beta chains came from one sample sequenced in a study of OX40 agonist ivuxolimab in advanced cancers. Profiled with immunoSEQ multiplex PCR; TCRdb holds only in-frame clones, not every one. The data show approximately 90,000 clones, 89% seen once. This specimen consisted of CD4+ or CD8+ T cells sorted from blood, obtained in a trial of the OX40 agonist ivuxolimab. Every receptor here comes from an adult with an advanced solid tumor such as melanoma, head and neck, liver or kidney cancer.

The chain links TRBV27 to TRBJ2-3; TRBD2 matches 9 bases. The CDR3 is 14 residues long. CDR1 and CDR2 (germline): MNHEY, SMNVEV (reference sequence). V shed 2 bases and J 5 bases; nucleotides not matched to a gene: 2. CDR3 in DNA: TGTGCCAGCAGTTTAGCGGGAGGGAGAGATACGCAGTATTTT. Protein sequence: CASSLAGGRDTQYF.

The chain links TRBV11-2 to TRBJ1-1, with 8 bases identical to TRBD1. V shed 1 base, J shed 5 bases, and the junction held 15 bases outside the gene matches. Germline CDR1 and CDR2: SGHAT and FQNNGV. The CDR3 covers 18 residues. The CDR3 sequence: CASSLAARTGKEWTEAFF. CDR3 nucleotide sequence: TGTGCCAGCAGCTTAGCGGCTAGGACAGGGAAAGAGTGGACTGAAGCTTTCTTT.